This record looks at one T cell receptor beta chain sequence and its context. The data derive from a study of blood T cell repertoires in COVID-19. For the study at large: COVID-19 samples from acute and convalescent phases originated in the United States, Italy and Spain. PBMCs, B-cell-depleted T cells, or T cells provided the cDNA or gDNA that made up the material.

Per the original methods: Nucleated cell number was recorded as an estimate derived from reference gene primer amplification. Clones were sequenced by immunoSEQ multiplex PCR, and TCRdb holds only the in-frame ones, with some missing. V and J calls plus clone size are reproduced from that table; the DNA served to infer D and trimming. The sample has more than 50,000 clones; almost 85% are singletons. The V gene lost 0 bases and the J gene lost 5 bases, with 7 bases spanning the gap. Per the germline V gene, CDR1 is MNHEY and CDR2 is SMNVEV (reference sequence). The CDR3 extends over 13 amino acids. The sequenced sample consisted of peripheral blood. V gene TRBV27 combines with J gene TRBJ1-1; TRBD1 is a possible D gene (5 bases). This clonotype was sampled from a human donor in a cohort sampled during active COVID-19. The CDR3 DNA sequence: TGTGCCAGCAGTTTATCGGGGACTACTGAAGCTTTCTTT. Its translation: CASSLSGTTEAFF.